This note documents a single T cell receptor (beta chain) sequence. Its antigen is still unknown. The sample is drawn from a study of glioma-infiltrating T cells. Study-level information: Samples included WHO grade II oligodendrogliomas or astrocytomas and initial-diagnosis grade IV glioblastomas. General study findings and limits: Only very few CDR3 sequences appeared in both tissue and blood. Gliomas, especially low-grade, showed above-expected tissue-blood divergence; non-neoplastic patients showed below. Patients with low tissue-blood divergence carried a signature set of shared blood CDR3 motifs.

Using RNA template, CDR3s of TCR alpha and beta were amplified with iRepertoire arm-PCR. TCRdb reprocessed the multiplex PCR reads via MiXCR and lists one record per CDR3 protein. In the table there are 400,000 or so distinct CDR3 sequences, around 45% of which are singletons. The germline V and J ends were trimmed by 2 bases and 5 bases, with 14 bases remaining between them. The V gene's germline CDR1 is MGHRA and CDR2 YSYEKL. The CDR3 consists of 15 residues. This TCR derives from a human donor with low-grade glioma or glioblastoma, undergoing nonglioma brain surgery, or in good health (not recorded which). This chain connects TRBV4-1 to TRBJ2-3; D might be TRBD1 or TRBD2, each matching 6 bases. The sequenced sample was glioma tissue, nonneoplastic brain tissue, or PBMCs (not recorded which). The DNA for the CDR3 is TGCGCCAGCAGCCAACTATGGGGGGCCGGAGATACGCAGTATTTT. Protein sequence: CASSQLWGAGDTQYF.